These 11 T cell receptor beta chains were sequenced from one sample in a study of vaccination and CD4 T cells after COVID-19. Treatment defined: roughly ten-day PBMC culture with coronavirus spike peptide pools or control peptides (ViraFEST assay). Their recognized antigens are unknown. Cultured CD4+ T cell DNA underwent sequencing with the Oncomine TCR Beta short-read assay. MiXCR was run by TCRdb on the PCR reads, yielding one entry per CDR3 protein. The sample lists about 15,000 distinct CDR3 sequences; about 48% were seen once. The source material was CD4+ T cells from blood, cultured in vitro. The receptors come from a human donor who had recovered from COVID-19.

In this sample, this clonotype turned up a few times. The chain recombines TRBV6-1 with TRBJ1-6; D uncertain. The length of the CDR3 is 17 residues. Germline CDR1 and CDR2: MNHNS and SASEGT. The V end was cut by 5 bases, the J end by 4 bases, with 18 bases between. CDR3 nucleotides: TGTGCCAGCAGTCCATCGACGGACGCGACGTATAATTCACCCCTCCACTTT. This codes for CASSPSTDATYNSPLHF.

The chain employs TRBV12-3 or TRBV12-4 and TRBJ2-1, with 8 nucleotides matching TRBD2. The CDR3 is 19 residues long. The junction had 17 bases not matched to a gene; V was cut back by 1 base and J by 6 bases. The CDR3 region is CASSLGFPVAGGQSNEQFF. In nucleotides, the CDR3 is TGTGCCAGCAGTTTAGGATTCCCCGTGGCGGGAGGACAGAGCAATGAGCAGTTCTTC.

This chain links TRBV20-1 with TRBJ2-7, with TRBD2 matching 10 bases. J gave up 7 bases and V 1 base, and 16 bases lay outside the gene matches. The V gene's germline CDR1 is DFQATT and CDR2 SNEGSKA (reference sequence). The CDR3 contains 17 residues. The CDR3 here is CSARVPLIAGGVWEQYF. As DNA, the CDR3 is TGCAGTGCTAGAGTCCCTTTAATAGCGGGAGGTGTGTGGGAGCAGTACTTC.

Within the sample, this clonotype is medium-sized. V is TRBV5-4 and J is TRBJ1-1; D unresolved. Per the germline V gene, CDR1 is SGHNT and CDR2 is YYREEE (reference sequence). Trimming took off 5 bases at V and 0 bases at J, with 8 bases between the two ends. The CDR3 runs 13 residues. CDR3 amino acids: CASSLQMNTEAFF. The CDR3 DNA sequence: TGTGCCAGCAGTTTACAAATGAACACTGAAGCTTTCTTT.

There are a few counts of this clonotype. V usage is TRBV6-4 and J usage is TRBJ1-3, with a weak D call TRBD1 (5 bases). CDR1 and CDR2 (germline): MRHNA, SNTAGT. CDR3 length: 15 residues. With 7 bases removed from V and 4 bases from J, the gap between germline ends came to 17 bases. The CDR3 loop is CASTLRRQKGNTIYF. The CDR3 DNA is TGTGCCAGCACACTCCGGCGACAGAAAGGAAACACCATATATTTT.

The chain is built from TRBV6-1 and TRBJ1-5; TRBD1 matches 11 bases. The ends lost 5 bases at V and 6 bases at J; junction bases unmatched: 6. The CDR3 is made up of 15 amino acids. From germline, CDR1 is MNHNS and CDR2 SASEGT. The CDR3 reads CASSLGTGGGQPQHF. In nucleotides, the CDR3 is TGTGCCAGCAGTCTCGGGACAGGGGGGGGTCAGCCCCAGCATTTT.

This clonotype occurred a few times. The V gene is TRBV6-1, the J gene TRBJ2-7; unclear D gene. Germline CDR1 reads MNHNS; CDR2 reads SASEGT. CDR3 length: 11 residues. V dropped 3 bases and J dropped 6 bases, with 6 bases sitting between them. The CDR3 sequence is CASSEASEQYF. CDR3 DNA sequence: TGTGCCAGCAGTGAGGCGTCCGAGCAGTACTTC.

V usage is TRBV12-3 or TRBV12-4 and J usage is TRBJ1-5; tentatively, D is TRBD1 (5 bases). The CDR3 is 15 amino acids. V lost 6 bases, J lost 6 bases, and 18 bases lay in between. The CDR3 region is CASSPGGEVGQPQHF. CDR3 bases: TGTGCCAGCAGCCCCGGGGGGGAGGTAGGTCAGCCCCAGCATTTT.

V is TRBV12-3 or TRBV12-4 and J is TRBJ2-7; 9 bases align to TRBD2. Losses at the gene ends were 5 bases for V and 2 bases for J; bases not matched to a gene: 7. The length of the CDR3 is 15 residues. The CDR3 DNA follows: TGTGCCAGCAGTCCGCAAGCGGGAGGACCCTACGAGCAGTACTTC. As protein: CASSPQAGGPYEQYF.

The gene calls are TRBV27 and TRBJ2-3; possibly TRBD2 for D (5 bases). The V end was cut by 2 bases, the J end by 2 bases, with 14 bases between. The CDR3 is 16 amino acids. Germline V gene sequence: CDR1 MNHEY, CDR2 SMNVEV (reference sequence). CDR3 in DNA: TGTGCCAGCAGTTTAGTCGGGGAATATTACACAGATACGCAGTATTTT. It translates to CASSLVGEYYTDTQYF.

The chain has TRBV24-1 and TRBJ2-7; 8 nucleotides line up with TRBD1. The length of the CDR3 is 13 residues. V dropped 5 bases and J dropped 7; count of bases not matched to a gene: 6. Germline V CDR1 and CDR2: KGHDR, SFDVKD. For the CDR3, the DNA is TGTGCCACCAGTGCCAGGGGGCCGGGGGAGCAGTACTTC. Its protein product is CATSARGPGEQYF.